These T cell receptor beta chains were read from a single sample in a study of cytomegalovirus exposure and HLA in healthy donors. The method was immunoSEQ multiplex PCR; TCRdb's version includes in-frame clones alone and lacks a portion of them. Seen here are under 150,000 clones, around 86% observed once, and the top ten hold about 3.9%. The specimen sequenced was PBMCs. Receptors were obtained from a woman under 40 in good health and CMV-seronegative. Each CDR3 is given with its conserved first and last residue. A D gene is named only where the DNA matches it firmly. Clone size, where shown, is once, few, many, or a class for clones that have expanded.

D gene	V gene	J gene	clone size	CDR3 protein	CDR3 DNA
-	TRBV6-5	TRBJ1-6	-	CASSYKQINNSPLHF	TGTGCCAGCAGTTACAAACAGATAAATAATTCACCCCTCCACTTT
-	TRBV25-1	TRBJ1-1	-	CASSPGRPGNTEAFF	TGTGCCAGCAGTCCAGGGCGCCCAGGGAACACTGAAGCTTTCTTT
-	TRBV2	TRBJ1-6	-	CASKVGESPLHF	TGTGCCAGCAAAGTCGGAGAATCACCCCTCCACTTT
TRBD1	TRBV28	TRBJ1-5	-	CASSPSTGFGNQPQHF	TGTGCCAGCAGTCCATCGACAGGGTTCGGCAATCAGCCCCAGCATTTT
-	TRBV19	TRBJ1-3	-	CASQQGSGNTIYF	TGTGCCAGTCAACAGGGAAGTGGAAACACCATATATTTT
TRBD1	TRBV5-4	TRBJ2-7	-	CASSTGQGLYEQYF	TGTGCCAGCAGCACGGGACAGGGGCTGTACGAGCAGTACTTC
-	TRBV10-2	TRBJ2-2	-	CATSGRTGGIAGGSGELFF	TGCGCCACCAGTGGACGGACAGGGGGGATAGCGGGAGGGTCCGGGGAGCTGTTTTTT
TRBD2	TRBV6-1	TRBJ2-2	-	CASSLLAGAGGELFF	TGTGCCAGCAGTTTATTAGCGGGAGCGGGAGGGGAGCTGTTTTTT
TRBD1	TRBV30	TRBJ1-1	-	CAFTGQGASHTEAFF	TGTGCCTTCACGGGACAGGGGGCTTCGCACACTGAAGCTTTCTTT
-	TRBV7-6	TRBJ2-1	-	CASSSPSGRYNEQFF	TGTGCCAGCAGCTCCCCAAGTGGGAGGTACAATGAGCAGTTCTTC
-	TRBV6-4	TRBJ1-5	-	CASRLDRSQPQHF	TGTGCCAGCAGGCTTGATCGGAGTCAGCCCCAGCATTTT
-	TRBV6-1	TRBJ2-1	-	CASSEAANNEQFF	TGTGCCAGCAGTGAAGCAGCCAACAATGAGCAGTTCTTC
-	TRBV7-9	TRBJ2-3	-	CASSRRQGTDTQYF	TGTGCCAGCAGCCGACGACAGGGCACAGATACGCAGTATTTT
-	TRBV7-9	TRBJ2-7	-	CASSLSRYEQYF	TGTGCCAGCAGCTTATCCAGATACGAGCAGTACTTC
TRBD2	TRBV25-1	TRBJ2-5	-	CASTLAGQETQYF	TGTGCCAGCACGCTAGCGGGTCAAGAGACCCAGTACTTC
TRBD2	TRBV29-1	TRBJ2-5	-	CSVGSSGRGETQYF	TGCAGCGTTGGGTCTAGCGGGAGAGGAGAGACCCAGTACTTC
-	TRBV6-5	TRBJ1-1	-	CASRGFRGNTEAFF	TGTGCCAGCAGGGGGTTTCGGGGAAACACTGAAGCTTTCTTT
TRBD2	TRBV28	TRBJ2-6	-	CASAGGLTGANVLTF	TGTGCCAGCGCGGGAGGGCTGACTGGGGCCAACGTCCTGACTTTC
-	TRBV9	TRBJ1-2	once	CASSVSGGYGYTF	TGTGCCAGCAGCGTAAGCGGGGGTTATGGCTACACCTTC
TRBD1	TRBV27	TRBJ2-3	-	CASSLEGRGRDTQYF	TGTGCCAGCAGTTTAGAAGGCAGGGGGCGAGATACGCAGTATTTT
TRBD1	TRBV5-1	TRBJ1-1	once	CASSSDRVLTPMNTEAFF	TGCGCCAGCTCCTCGGACAGGGTGCTTACTCCTATGAACACTGAAGCTTTCTTT
TRBD1	TRBV5-1	TRBJ1-5	-	CASSSGQGGNQPQHF	TGCGCCAGCAGCTCCGGACAGGGTGGCAATCAGCCCCAGCATTTT
-	TRBV28	TRBJ2-7	-	CASSLQGYEQYF	TGTGCCAGCAGTTTGCAGGGCTACGAGCAGTACTTC
-	TRBV5-1	TRBJ2-1	-	CASSPEAEYNEQFF	TGCGCCAGCAGCCCTGAGGCCGAGTACAATGAGCAGTTCTTC
-	TRBV30	TRBJ1-5	-	CAWSVSSNQPQHF	TGTGCCTGGAGTGTATCAAGCAATCAGCCCCAGCATTTT
-	TRBV5-1	TRBJ2-7	-	CASSLAGGSYEQYF	TGCGCCAGCAGCTTGGCTGGGGGGTCCTACGAGCAGTACTTC
TRBD1	TRBV19	TRBJ1-4	-	CASSMGTAPEKLFF	TGTGCCAGTAGTATGGGGACAGCCCCAGAAAAACTGTTTTTT
TRBD2	TRBV25-1	TRBJ2-1	-	CASSEGLAGGSYNEQFF	TGTGCCAGCAGTGAGGGACTAGCGGGAGGGTCCTACAATGAGCAGTTCTTC
TRBD2	TRBV13	TRBJ2-2	-	CASRGLAAPSNTGELFF	TGTGCCAGCAGGGGACTAGCGGCCCCTTCGAACACCGGGGAGCTGTTTTTT
-	TRBV28	TRBJ1-1	-	CASSLYRAQGDTEAFF	TGTGCCAGCAGTTTATATCGGGCCCAAGGGGACACTGAAGCTTTCTTT
-	TRBV5-1	TRBJ2-1	-	CASSPTLRNNEQFF	TGCGCCAGCAGCCCCACCTTGCGGAACAATGAGCAGTTCTTC
-	TRBV7-9	TRBJ2-6	-	CASSLELAGANVLTF	TGTGCCAGCAGCTTAGAGCTAGCTGGGGCCAACGTCCTGACTTTC
TRBD1	TRBV7-3	TRBJ1-1	-	CASSRDRGALAFF	TGTGCCAGCAGCCGGGACAGGGGAGCCTTGGCTTTCTTT
TRBD1	TRBV6-1	TRBJ2-2	-	CASSGGTGGSNTGELFF	TGTGCCAGCAGTGGGGGGACAGGGGGATCTAACACCGGGGAGCTGTTTTTT
TRBD2	TRBV7-8	TRBJ2-3	once	CASLPGTSGRGSTDTQYF	TGTGCCAGCCTCCCCGGGACTAGCGGGAGGGGGAGCACAGATACGCAGTATTTT
TRBD2	TRBV7-3	TRBJ2-7	-	CASSVSGRFGEQYF	TGTGCCAGCAGCGTTAGCGGGAGATTCGGCGAGCAGTACTTC
-	TRBV30	TRBJ2-1	once	CAWSLTSFQFF	TGTGCCTGGAGTTTAACTTCCTTCCAGTTCTTC
TRBD1	TRBV6-1	TRBJ1-2	-	CASRTPGQGTYGYTF	TGTGCCAGCCGAACTCCGGGACAGGGGACCTATGGCTACACCTTC
-	TRBV9	TRBJ2-5	-	CASSVRGQGETQYF	TGTGCCAGCAGCGTCAGGGGCCAGGGAGAGACCCAGTACTTC
TRBD2	TRBV6-1	TRBJ2-7	-	CASSEQREGSYEQYF	TGTGCCAGCAGTGAACAGCGGGAGGGCTCCTACGAGCAGTACTTC